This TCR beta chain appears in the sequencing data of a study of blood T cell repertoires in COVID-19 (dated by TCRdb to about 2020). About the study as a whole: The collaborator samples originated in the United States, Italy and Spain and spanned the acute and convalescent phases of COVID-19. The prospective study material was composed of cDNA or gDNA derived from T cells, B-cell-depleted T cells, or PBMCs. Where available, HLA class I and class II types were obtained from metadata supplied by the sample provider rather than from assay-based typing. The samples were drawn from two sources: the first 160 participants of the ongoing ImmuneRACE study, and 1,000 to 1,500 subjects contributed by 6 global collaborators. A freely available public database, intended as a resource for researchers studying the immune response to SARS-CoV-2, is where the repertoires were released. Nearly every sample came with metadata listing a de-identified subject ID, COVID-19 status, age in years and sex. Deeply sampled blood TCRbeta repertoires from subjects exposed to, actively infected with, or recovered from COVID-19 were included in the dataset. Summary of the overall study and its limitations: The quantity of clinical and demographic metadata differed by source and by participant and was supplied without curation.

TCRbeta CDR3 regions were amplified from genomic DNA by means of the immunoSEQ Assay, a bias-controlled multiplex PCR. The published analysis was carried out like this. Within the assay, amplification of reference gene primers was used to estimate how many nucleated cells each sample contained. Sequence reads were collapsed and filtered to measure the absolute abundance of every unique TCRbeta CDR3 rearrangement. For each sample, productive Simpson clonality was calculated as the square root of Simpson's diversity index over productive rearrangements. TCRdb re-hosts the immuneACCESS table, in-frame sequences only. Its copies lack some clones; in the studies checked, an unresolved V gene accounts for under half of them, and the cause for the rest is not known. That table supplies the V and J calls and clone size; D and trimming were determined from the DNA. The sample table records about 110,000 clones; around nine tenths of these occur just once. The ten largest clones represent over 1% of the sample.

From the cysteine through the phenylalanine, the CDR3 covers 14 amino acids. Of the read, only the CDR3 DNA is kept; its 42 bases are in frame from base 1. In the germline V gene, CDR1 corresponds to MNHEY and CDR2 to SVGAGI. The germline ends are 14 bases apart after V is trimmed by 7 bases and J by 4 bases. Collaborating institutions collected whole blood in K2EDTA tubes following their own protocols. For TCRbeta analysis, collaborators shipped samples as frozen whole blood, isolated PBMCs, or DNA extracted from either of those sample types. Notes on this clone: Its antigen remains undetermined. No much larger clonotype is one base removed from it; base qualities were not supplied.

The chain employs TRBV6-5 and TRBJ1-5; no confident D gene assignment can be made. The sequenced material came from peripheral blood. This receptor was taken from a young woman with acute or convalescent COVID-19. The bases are TGTGCCAGCACACCGGGGAGGAATAATCAGCCCCAGCATTTT. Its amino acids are CASTPGRNNQPQHF.